This T cell receptor beta chain was documented in a study of graft-versus-host responses after intestinal transplantation (dated by TCRdb to the early 2020s). Regarding the research as a whole: Recipients received multivisceral, liver-intestinal, or isolated intestinal transplants. Donor T cell macrochimerism was defined as a peak of at least 4% donor T cells among recipient peripheral blood mononuclear cells. Of the 20 to 25 intestinal transplant recipients enrolled in the cohort, one of whom was a retransplant, 3 patients without pretransplant specimens were excluded. All recipients received anti-thymocyte globulin induction followed by maintenance tacrolimus and steroids for roughly 3 years. Rather than being sequenced by the commercial service, samples from a few later patients were sequenced in-house on an Illumina MiSeq and processed with MiXCR. Bulk TCR-beta CDR3 sequencing was used to track graft-versus-host and host-versus-graft alloreactive T cell clones in the graft, circulation and bone marrow after intestinal transplantation. To identify alloreactive clones, pre-transplant mixed lymphocyte reaction products were sequenced and compared with unstimulated pre-transplant donor and recipient T cells.

Bone marrow was aspirated after transplant from the posterior iliac crest or another site chosen by the physician. Here is what the overall study found, with its caveats: High GvH to HvG T cell clonal ratios were observed in the allografts of patients with donor T cell macrochimerism. Conclusions were limited by the relatively low number and heterogeneity of intestinal transplant patients. GvH clones were detected in recipient bone marrow, and some appeared earlier in ileal mucosa or blood, consistent with an intestinal mucosal origin. Early after transplant, peak levels of circulating GvH clones were found to be associated with declines in HvG clones.

With respect to this clone: It has no known antigen specificity. The sample holds no much larger clone one base away, and base qualities are not on file.

The library was made by the immunoSEQ multiplex PCR assay. High-throughput TCR-beta CDR3 sequencing of genomic DNA from most patients was performed by Adaptive Biotechnologies. Per the authors' processing: Adaptive's ImmunoSEQ software was the source of the TCR sequencing data for 18 patients, while a few other patients were processed with MiXCR and VDJtools. CDR3 nucleotide sequences shared by donor and recipient were removed because the origin of these sequences could not be assigned. To be classed as alloreactive, a clone needed at least 2-fold expansion over unstimulated cells and a minimum CFSE-low frequency of 0.002% (template counts) or 0.001% (read counts). Clones were considered mappable if detected in sequenced pre-transplant spleen, lymph node, or MLR CFSE-low populations of the donor or recipient. The cumulative frequency of alloreactive clones was calculated as a percentage of all sequences, weighted by copy number. TCRdb took this table from immuneACCESS and kept in-frame rearrangements with V and J called. Such tables lack part of the clones; where checked against another copy, unresolved V genes explain under half of the gap, and the rest is unexplained. Clonal size and the V and J genes are those of that table, whereas D and trimming came from the DNA. Counted in this sample were around 2,900 clones; just over 90% of them appeared once. The ten biggest clones cover 3% to 4.5% of the sample.

For CDR1 and CDR2, the germline V gene lists MNHNS and SASEGT. Germline trimming: 3 bases from V, 3 bases from J; junction bases outside gene matches: 8. The CDR3, cysteine through phenylalanine, is 16 amino acids long. Only the CDR3 part of the read is kept: 48 bases, read in frame from the first base. Sample: bone marrow, taken roughly 54 weeks after transplant. This receptor was obtained from a human patient who received an intestinal transplant, so some T cells may come from the graft donor. The chain was built from TRBV6-1 and TRBJ2-3, and 8 junctional nucleotides match TRBD2. For the CDR3, the sequence is CASSELGGAGTDTQYF. The nucleotides read TGTGCCAGCAGTGAGCTCGGGGGGGCAGGTACAGATACGCAGTATTTT.